The present entry profiles one TCR beta chain with its context. Its specificity is unknown. The entry originates in a study of cytomegalovirus exposure and HLA in healthy donors. Use of 60 Vbeta and 13 Jbeta primers characterized the PCR. Sequencing used immunoSEQ multiplex PCR; TCRdb keeps in-frame clones, though not all of them. Found here are over 100,000 clones, 60% to 80% of them singletons; the top ten hold approximately 1.5%. Study-wide results and caveats: TCR association rates varied by HLA locus in a later analysis, with DRB1 highest and HLA-C lowest. Both high specificity and high sensitivity reportedly marked the classifier's diagnosis of cytomegalovirus status.

CDR3 length: 15 amino acids. The ends lost 6 bases at V and 1 base at J; junction bases unmatched: 7. Germline CDR1 reads MNHEY; CDR2 reads SVGAGI. The source is a female donor in good health and CMV-seronegative. The genes are TRBV6-5 and TRBJ2-5; 8 positions match TRBD1. The sequenced sample was PBMCs. The CDR3 DNA sequence: TGTGCCAGCAGCAAGGACAGGGTATTCCAAGAGACCCAGTACTTC. Its protein product is CASSKDRVFQETQYF.